A single sample gave rise to the 24 T cell receptor beta chains below, sequenced in a study of quantifying T cell responses using KT2 cells. Whole-study context: RNA was reverse transcribed with TCR alpha and beta constant-region primers.

An oligo carrying a UMI was ligated to the cDNA 3' end. First-round PCR used roughly 4 cycles and beta primers RC1.1 and RC1.2 covering TRBC1 and TRBC2. A single record per CDR3 protein comes from TCRdb applying MiXCR to the UMI-ligation and nested PCR reads. The table has about 41,000 distinct CDR3 sequences, over 15% seen once. The sample comprised PBMCs spiked with cells of the T cell clone KT2. The source is a human donor.

This clonotype was counted a few times. The rearrangement joins TRBV11-3 to TRBJ1-2, with a possible D match to TRBD1 (5 bases). This CDR3 has 15 residues. Trimming cost V 2 bases and J 4 bases, with 14 bases left between them. Germline V lookup: CDR1 SGHNT, CDR2 YENEEA. This CDR3 reads CASSLTWGQTYGYTF. For the CDR3, the DNA is TGTGCCAGCAGCTTAACGTGGGGCCAGACCTATGGCTACACCTTC. The full variable domain, in which reference TRBV11-3 and TRBJ1-2 provide the parts outside the CDR3, is EAGVVQSPRYKIIEKKQPVAFWCNPISGHNTLYWYLQNLGQGPELLIRYENEEAVDDSQLPKDRFSAERLKGVDSTLKIQPAELGDSAVYLCASSLTWGQTYGYTFGSGTRLTVV.

The chain joins TRBV5-1 to TRBJ1-1; a weak D match, TRBD1 (6 bases). The germline V gene has CDR1 SGHRS and CDR2 YFSETQ. The CDR3 extends over 15 amino acids. V was trimmed by 5 bases and J by 2 bases, leaving 16 bases between them. CDR3 residues: CASRSVGTYNTEAFF. CDR3 DNA: TGCGCCAGCAGGTCTGTCGGGACATACAACACTGAAGCTTTCTTT.

There are a few counts of this clonotype. This rearrangement joins TRBV19 to TRBJ1-5, with 7 positions matching TRBD1. This CDR3 is 15 amino acids long. Germline assignment: CDR1 LNHDA and CDR2 SQIVND (reference sequence). V lost 3 bases to trimming and J lost 4 bases; unmatched junction nucleotides: 6. The CDR3 protein is CASSMSQGGNQPQHF. CDR3 DNA sequence: TGTGCCAGTAGTATGAGTCAGGGGGGGAATCAGCCCCAGCATTTT.

This chain connects TRBV19 to TRBJ1-2, with D perhaps TRBD1 (5 bases). V lost 5 bases, J lost 4 bases, and 11 bases lay in between. The CDR3 is 13 amino acids. Germline CDR1 is LNHDA and CDR2 is SQIVND (reference sequence). The CDR3 is CASSRRDSYGYTF. The CDR3 DNA follows: TGTGCCAGTAGTCGGCGAGACAGCTATGGCTACACCTTC.

This clonotype has at least ten counts. This rearrangement joins TRBV2 to TRBJ2-1; D call uncertain. The CDR3 totals 14 residues. CDR1 SNHLY and CDR2 FYNNEI come from the germline V gene. The V end was cut by 2 bases, the J end by 5 bases, with 10 bases between. For the CDR3, the DNA is TGTGCCAGCAGTGAAAATGCCCAAAACAATGAGCAGTTCTTC. It is translated as CASSENAQNNEQFF.

The gene calls are TRBV7-9 and TRBJ2-7; 8 bases align to TRBD1. V lost 5 bases, J lost 5 bases, and 2 bases stayed unmatched. Per the germline V gene, CDR1 is SEHNR and CDR2 is FQNEAQ (reference sequence). This CDR3 is 12 amino acids long. The CDR3 DNA reads as TGTGCCAGCAGCCCGACAGGGGACGAGCAGTACTTC. It encodes CASSPTGDEQYF.

The count of this clonotype is one. V and J are TRBV30 and TRBJ1-1; 7 bases are a match to TRBD1. CDR3 length equals 14 residues. The J segment lost 4 bases and the V segment lost 8 bases, leaving 13 bases of the junction unmatched. Germline V gene data show CDR1 as GTSNPN and CDR2 as SVGIG (reference sequence). CDR3 protein: CAVRGGAGATEAFF. DNA of the CDR3: TGTGCCGTCAGAGGGGGCGCGGGAGCCACTGAAGCTTTCTTT.

This clonotype has at least ten counts. J is TRBJ2-5 and V is TRBV29-1; a weak D match, TRBD1 (6 bases). This CDR3 spans 11 amino acids. The germline V gene encodes CDR1 SQVTM and CDR2 ANQGSEA. Trimming cost V 5 bases and J 4 bases, with 8 bases left between them. The chain's CDR3 is CSVQGGETQYF. The CDR3 bases are TGCAGCGTTCAAGGGGGAGAGACCCAGTACTTC.

This clonotype was seen ten or more times. The V call is TRBV21-1, the J call TRBJ2-7; the D call in the table, TRBD1, was not verified against the DNA. TRBV21-1 is a known pseudogene. The CDR3 extends over 17 amino acids. The CDR3 here is CASTDRFFEFMGYEQYF. The DNA for the CDR3 is TGTGCCAGCACCGACAGGTTTTTTGAGTTTATGGGGTACGAGCAGTACTTC.

The chain is built from TRBV20-1 and TRBJ1-3, with a weak D call TRBD1 (5 bases). CDR3 size: 13 residues. Trimming stripped 6 bases from V and 0 bases from J, with 9 bases between. Germline V gives CDR1 DFQATT, CDR2 SNEGSKA (reference sequence). CDR3 protein: CSARQISGNTIYF. The CDR3 region has the DNA TGCAGTGCCAGACAGATCTCTGGAAACACCATATATTTT.

The chain is built from TRBV6-5 and TRBJ2-2; TRBD2 matches at 10 bases. The CDR3 runs 15 residues. Germline V lookup: CDR1 MNHEY, CDR2 SVGAGI. The V segment lost 2 bases and the J segment 8 bases; nucleotides outside the gene matches: 5. CDR3 region: CASSYGSSGSGELFF. Here the CDR3 DNA reads TGTGCCAGCAGTTACGGTTCTAGCGGGAGTGGGGAGCTGTTTTTT.

This clonotype has more than one count but fewer than ten. The rearrangement joins TRBV18 to TRBJ1-2, with TRBD1 identical over 9 bases. Looked up from germline, CDR1 is KGHSH and CDR2 is LQKENI. This CDR3 spans 14 amino acids. V was pared by 6 bases and J by 5 bases, with 7 bases of the junction left unmatched. The CDR3 region has the DNA TGTGCCAGCTCGCCAGGGACAGGGCCATATGGCTACACCTTC. It codes for CASSPGTGPYGYTF.

The V gene is TRBV5-8, the J gene TRBJ2-1, with D possibly TRBD2 on 5 matching bases. The V end lost 1 base, the J end lost 4 bases, and 15 bases lay between the germline ends. Per germline, CDR1 SGHTS and CDR2 YDEGEE. The CDR3 sequence is 16 residues long. The CDR3 loop is CASSLREGMRYNEQFF. CDR3 nucleotides: TGTGCCAGCAGCTTGCGCGAGGGTATGAGGTACAATGAGCAGTTCTTC. The entire variable domain, with the rest obtained from reference TRBV5-8 and TRBJ2-1, is as follows: EAGVTQSPTHLIKTRGQQATLRCSPISGHTSVYWYQQALGLGLQFLLWYDEGEERNRGNFPPRFSGRQFPNYSSELNVNALELEDSALYLCASSLREGMRYNEQFFGPGTRLTVL.

The gene calls are TRBV11-2 and TRBJ2-7; 10 nucleotides match TRBD2. Looked up from germline, CDR1 is SGHAT and CDR2 is FQNNGV. CDR3 length: 14 amino acids. V lost 5 bases, J lost 6 bases, and 7 bases stayed unmatched. The CDR3 DNA sequence: TGTGCCAGCAGCCCGGTGGCTAGCGGGAGCGAGCAGTACTTC. It encodes CASSPVASGSEQYF.

In its sample, this clonotype was seen a few times. The rearrangement links TRBV5-1 to TRBJ2-5; D uncertain. V lost 0 bases to trimming and J lost 1 base, with 7 bases between them. In germline, CDR1 is SGHRS, CDR2 YFSETQ. This CDR3 has 14 residues. The CDR3 protein is CASSLAKFQETQYF. As DNA, the CDR3 is TGCGCCAGCAGCTTGGCAAAGTTCCAAGAGACCCAGTACTTC.

This sequence joins TRBV20-1 and TRBJ1-6, with no clear D. From germline, CDR1 is DFQATT and CDR2 SNEGSKA (reference sequence). The CDR3 is 16 amino acids. Trimming left V 3 bases short and J 0 bases short, with 12 bases between. CDR3 sequence: CSARGGSSSYNSPLHF. The DNA for the CDR3 is TGCAGTGCTAGGGGCGGGTCGAGCTCCTATAATTCACCCCTCCACTTT.

This chain uses TRBV20-1 with TRBJ2-7, with no clear D. The V end was cut by 7 bases, the J end by 0 bases, with 10 bases between. The CDR3 is 12 amino acids. The germline V gene encodes CDR1 DFQATT and CDR2 SNEGSKA (reference sequence). CDR3 nucleotide sequence: TGCAGTGGGGCACTTGCCTCCTACGAGCAGTACTTC. Translation gives CSGALASYEQYF.

The J gene is TRBJ1-2, the V gene TRBV29-1; weak D call: TRBD1 (5 bases). The CDR3 is 13 amino acids. CDR1 is SQVTM, CDR2 ANQGSEA, per germline. Trimming left V 3 bases short and J 4 bases short, with 12 bases between. For the CDR3, the DNA is TGCAGCGTTGAGCAGACAGCGTCCTATGGCTACACCTTC. Translated, it gives CSVEQTASYGYTF.

This clonotype appeared a few times. The chain links TRBV7-6 to TRBJ2-4; no clear D. Trimming left V 1 base short and J 2 bases short, with 15 bases between. The CDR3 is 17 residues long. Germline loops: CDR1 SGHVS, CDR2 FNYEAQ. The CDR3 DNA reads TGTGCCAGCAGCTTAGGGTTTCCCAGGAACACCAAAAACATTCAGTACTTC. Its translation: CASSLGFPRNTKNIQYF. The complete variable domain, with remaining parts taken from reference TRBV7-6 and TRBJ2-4, reads GAGVSQSPRYKVTKRGQDVALRCDPISGHVSLYWYRQALGQGPEFLTYFNYEAQQDKSGLPNDRFSAERPEGSISTLTIQRTEQRDSAMYRCASSLGFPRNTKNIQYFGAGTRLSVL.

This clonotype was counted between two and nine times. This chain uses TRBV10-2 with TRBJ2-3; D uncertain. This CDR3 has 12 amino acids. Trimming stripped 3 bases from V and 4 bases from J, with 5 bases between. CDR1 WSHSY and CDR2 SAAADI come from the germline V gene. CDR3: CASSDMADTQYF. The CDR3 region has the DNA TGCGCCAGCAGTGATATGGCAGATACGCAGTATTTT.

The rearrangement links TRBV5-5 to TRBJ2-7, with 9 positions matching TRBD1. This CDR3 region has 15 residues. Germline loops: CDR1 SGHKS, CDR2 YYEKEE (reference sequence). Unmatched junction bases numbered 10, after V lost 2 bases and J lost 7 bases. The CDR3 here is CASSFPGQGSGEQYF. The DNA for the CDR3 is TGTGCCAGCAGCTTTCCGGGACAGGGTTCTGGTGAGCAGTACTTC.

This clonotype was observed a handful of times. The gene calls are TRBV20-1 and TRBJ1-6; tentatively, D is TRBD1 (6 bases). V was clipped by 5 bases and J by 10 bases, with 15 bases between them. Germline loops: CDR1 DFQATT, CDR2 SNEGSKA (reference sequence). The CDR3 runs 13 residues. CDR3 sequence reads: CSAPINRDSPLHF. As DNA, the CDR3 is TGCAGTGCTCCAATTAACAGGGACTCACCCCTCCACTTT.

The chain combines TRBV29-1 with TRBJ1-3; no reliable D call. Germline CDR1 is SQVTM and CDR2 is ANQGSEA. The V and J ends lost 3 bases and 4 bases respectively, with 7 bases between them. This CDR3 is built from 12 residues. CDR3 bases: TGCAGCGTTGAGTCGTACGGAAACACCATATATTTT. Encoded protein: CSVESYGNTIYF.

This clonotype showed up just a few times. The chain uses TRBV4-3 and TRBJ2-1, with 9 bases that match TRBD2. The length of the CDR3 is 13 residues. Trimming cost V 3 bases and J 9 bases; bases outside gene matches: 3. The germline gives CDR1 LGHNA, CDR2 YSLEER. The chain's CDR3 is CASSHLLAGEQFF. CDR3 DNA sequence: TGCGCCAGCAGCCACCTACTAGCGGGTGAGCAGTTCTTC.